This T cell receptor beta chain was observed in a study of CD8+ T cells in alopecia areata. Study in general: Treated patients were dosed with oral tofacitinib, taking 5 to 10 mg twice daily. Regarding the study as a whole: Patients shared TCRs less clearly than mice did, possibly owing to HLA.

The CDR3 totals 15 residues. Germline CDR1 SEHNR, CDR2 FQNEAQ (reference sequence). Trimming shortened V by 3 bases and J by 6 bases, and 16 bases separated the two germline ends. This clone came up a few times. Its antigen is not identified. RNA extraction and reverse transcription yielded cDNA as sequencing template. The repertoire was sequenced with immunoSEQ multiplex PCR; TCRdb's copy has only in-frame clones and lacks some. The sample lists 12,000 or so clones, around three fifths occurring once. Samples from alopecia areata patients were lesional scalp punch biopsies and peripheral blood. This sequence was found in a human donor with alopecia areata. This rearrangement joins TRBV7-9 to TRBJ2-3, with D perhaps matching TRBD2 (5 bases). The source material was skin. Here the CDR3 reads CASSLIVLEGDTQYF. The CDR3 nucleotides read TGTGCCAGCAGCTTGATTGTCCTAGAGGGTGATACGCAGTATTTT.